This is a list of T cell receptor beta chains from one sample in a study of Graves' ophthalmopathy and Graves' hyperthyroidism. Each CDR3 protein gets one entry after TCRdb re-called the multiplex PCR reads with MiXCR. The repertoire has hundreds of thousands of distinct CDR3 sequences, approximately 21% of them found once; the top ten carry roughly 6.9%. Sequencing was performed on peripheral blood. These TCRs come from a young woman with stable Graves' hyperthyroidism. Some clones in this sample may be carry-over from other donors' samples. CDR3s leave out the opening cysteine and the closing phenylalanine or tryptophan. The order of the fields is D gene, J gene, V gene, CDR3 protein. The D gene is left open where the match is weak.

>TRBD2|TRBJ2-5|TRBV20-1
SARDGTSEKETQC
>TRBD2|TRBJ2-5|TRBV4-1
ASSQRISGTSRQETQY
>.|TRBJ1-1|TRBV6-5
ASSYRWRVLRNTEAF
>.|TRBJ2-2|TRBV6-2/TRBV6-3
ATTLSLTGELF
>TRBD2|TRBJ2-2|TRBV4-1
ASSQPTMSGGLLGGELF
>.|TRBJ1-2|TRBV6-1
ASSEGALGGYT
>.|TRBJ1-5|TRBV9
ASSVGEGQPQH
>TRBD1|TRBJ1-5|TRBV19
ASTRTGWSNQPQH
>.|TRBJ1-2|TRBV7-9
ASSPGESSNYGYT
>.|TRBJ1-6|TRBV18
ASSPSTGNSPLH
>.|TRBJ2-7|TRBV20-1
SARGQVGGEQY
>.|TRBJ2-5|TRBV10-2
ASSETLIWKKETQY
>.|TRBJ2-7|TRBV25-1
ASSEGGAISYEQY
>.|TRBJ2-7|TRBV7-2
ASSFGNPSVYEQY
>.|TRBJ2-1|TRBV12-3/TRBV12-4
ASSLPPPLYNEQF
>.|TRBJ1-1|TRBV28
ASSGHMNTEAF
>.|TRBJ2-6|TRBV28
ASSLSRISGANVLT
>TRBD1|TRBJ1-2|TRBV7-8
ASSRDRGTYGYT
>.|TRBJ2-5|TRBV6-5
ASSYSAGVRETQY
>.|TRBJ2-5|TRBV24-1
ATSDPRGRYQETQY
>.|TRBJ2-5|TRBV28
ASSYTSPQETQY
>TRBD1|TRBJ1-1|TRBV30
AWEDRRNTEAF